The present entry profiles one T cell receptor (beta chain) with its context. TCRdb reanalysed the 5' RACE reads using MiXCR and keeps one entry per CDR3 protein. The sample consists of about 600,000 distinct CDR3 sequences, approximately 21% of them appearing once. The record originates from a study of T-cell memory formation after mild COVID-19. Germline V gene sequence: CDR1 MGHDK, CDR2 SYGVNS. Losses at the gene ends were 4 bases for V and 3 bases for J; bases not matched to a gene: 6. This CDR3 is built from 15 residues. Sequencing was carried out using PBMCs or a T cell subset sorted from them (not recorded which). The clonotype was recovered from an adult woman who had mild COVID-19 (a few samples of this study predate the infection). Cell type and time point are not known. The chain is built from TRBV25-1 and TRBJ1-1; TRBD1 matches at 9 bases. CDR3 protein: CASSAHRGPYTEAFF. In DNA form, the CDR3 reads TGTGCCAGCAGTGCCCACAGGGGGCCGTACACTGAAGCTTTCTTT.